The 32 T cell receptor beta chains given below trace back to one sample, sequenced in a study of immune evolution from preneoplasia to lung adenocarcinoma. Only in-frame clones appear in the TCRdb table, and some are missing; sequencing was by immunoSEQ multiplex PCR. In the table there are under 15,000 clones, 85% of which are singletons. Sequencing input: FFPE tissue from an adenomatous hyperplasia lung lesion. Stated subset: atypical adenomatous hyperplasia (AAH), lung preneoplasia. These receptors were obtained from a person aged 50 to 70 with lung adenocarcinoma.

This sequence joins TRBV7-2 and TRBJ2-5, with 7 bases lining up with TRBD2. The J call may be incorrect, as the DNA end agrees better with TRBJ2-7. The CDR3 totals 16 residues. Per germline, CDR1 SGHTA and CDR2 FQGNSA. CDR3 bases: TGTGCCAGCAGCCGACCGACCAGCGCGGGGGCCTACGAGCAGTACTTC. This codes for CASSRPTSAGAYEQYF.

The gene calls are TRBV7-2 and TRBJ2-1; TRBD2 aligns across 10 bases. Germline values: CDR1 SGHTA, CDR2 FQGNSA. The CDR3 loop spans 16 amino acids. Trimming at V came to 5 bases and at J to 4 bases, leaving 8 bases not matched to a gene. In DNA form, the CDR3 reads TGTGCCAGCAGCCGGAAAGCGGGAGGGGGTTACAATGAGCAGTTCTTC. Translated: CASSRKAGGGYNEQFF.

CDR3: CASSKDGSGGYTDTQYF. DNA for the CDR3: TGTGCCAGCAGCAAAGATGGGTCGGGAGGGTACACAGATACGCAGTATTTT. The rearrangement joins TRBV21-1 to TRBJ2-3; the table's D call of TRBD2 was not tested on the DNA. TRBV21-1 is recorded as a pseudogene. The CDR3 is 17 amino acids.

V is TRBV28 and J is TRBJ1-5, with D unclear. The germline CDR1 and CDR2 sequences are MDHEN and SYDVKM. The CDR3 has 12 residues. V dropped 7 bases and J dropped 4 bases, with 8 bases sitting between them. CDR3 protein: CASNIINQPQHF. The CDR3 region has the DNA TGTGCCAGCAATATCATAAATCAGCCCCAGCATTTT.

The rearrangement uses TRBV28 and TRBJ2-7, with D uncertain. Between the trimmed V and J ends, which lost 5 bases and 3 bases, there was a span of 8 bases. The germline V gene encodes CDR1 MDHEN and CDR2 SYDVKM. The CDR3 contains 12 residues. CDR3 coding DNA: TGTGCCAGCAGTCAAGCCTTCTACGAGCAGTACTTC. Its protein product is CASSQAFYEQYF.

The rearrangement links TRBV28 to TRBJ1-2; possibly TRBD1 for D (6 bases). V was trimmed by 6 bases and J by 1 base, leaving 36 bases between them. The CDR3 contains 22 residues. CDR1 is MDHEN and CDR2 is SYDVKM in the germline V gene. CDR3: CASRAPVWSSSTGLLHNYGYTF. The CDR3 DNA reads TGTGCCAGCAGGGCGCCGGTCTGGTCTTCGTCGACAGGACTACTTCATAACTATGGCTACACCTTC.

The gene calls are TRBV18 and TRBJ2-5; TRBD2 matches 14 bases. The CDR3 runs 18 residues. V lost 5 bases to trimming and J lost 5 bases; unmatched junction nucleotides: 13. The germline V gene has CDR1 KGHSH and CDR2 LQKENI. CDR3 nucleotides: TGTGCCAGCTCAATGGGACTAGCGGGAGTAGGCTCATATGAGACCCAGTACTTC. Translation: CASSMGLAGVGSYETQYF.

The CDR3 sequence: CASTWSGRAYGYEQFF. The CDR3 DNA reads TGTGCCAGCACCTGGAGCGGGAGGGCCTACGGGTATGAGCAGTTCTTC. The chain couples TRBV28 to TRBJ2-1; 10 nucleotides align to TRBD2. With V trimmed by 7 bases and J by 8 bases, 14 bases remained unmatched. Germline-derived CDR1 and CDR2 are MDHEN and SYDVKM. The CDR3 is 16 amino acids.

This rearrangement joins TRBV18 to TRBJ2-7, with D uncertain. Germline V gives CDR1 KGHSH, CDR2 LQKENI. This CDR3 has 14 residues. V was cut by 0 bases and J by 5 bases, with 11 bases left in between. The CDR3 region has the DNA TGTGCCAGCTCACCACCGAGCTCGGACGACGAGCAGTACTTC. Its translation is CASSPPSSDDEQYF.

V is TRBV19 and J is TRBJ2-3; D unresolved. Germline CDR1 is LNHDA and CDR2 is SQIVND (reference sequence). The CDR3 is 13 residues long. Trimming shortened V by 7 bases and J by 2 bases, and 10 bases separated the two germline ends. The CDR3 nucleotides are TGTGCCAGTAATCGGAGACCCACAGATACGCAGTATTTT. Translated: CASNRRPTDTQYF.

The V and J genes are TRBV19 and TRBJ2-3, with 7 bases that match TRBD2. The V and J ends lost 5 bases and 2 bases, in that order; junction bases with no gene match: 16. From germline, CDR1 is LNHDA and CDR2 SQIVND (reference sequence). This CDR3 has 18 amino acids. CDR3 residues: CASSSFSGTQGATDTQYF. For the CDR3, the DNA is TGTGCCAGTAGTTCTTTCAGCGGGACCCAAGGGGCCACAGATACGCAGTATTTT.

As to this clone: Lacking the conserved final phenylalanine or tryptophan, this CDR3 likely reflects a read error. The DNA is omitted, as the CDR3 cannot be located on it reliably, and the CDR3 follows TCRdb's listing. The chain uses TRBV5-1 and TRBJ2-3; the DNA was not compared with TRBD2, the D call given in the table. Germline CDR1 is SGHRS and CDR2 is YFSETQ. Including both end residues, the CDR3 is 11 amino acids long. CDR3: CASSLDAGRVG.

The J gene is TRBJ2-2, the V gene TRBV9, with D hard to call. The germline V gene encodes CDR1 SGDLS and CDR2 YYNGEE. This CDR3 comprises 14 residues. V lost 1 base and J lost 0, with 4 bases in between. The CDR3 sequence: CASSVTPNTGELFF. CDR3 sequence (DNA): TGTGCCAGCAGCGTAACCCCGAACACCGGGGAGCTGTTTTTT.

The chain combines TRBV28 with TRBJ1-6, with D possibly matching TRBD1 (5 bases). The V gene's germline CDR1 is MDHEN and CDR2 SYDVKM. This CDR3 spans 16 amino acids. The ends were cut back, 1 base at V and 7 bases at J, with 14 bases in the middle. DNA for the CDR3: TGTGCCAGCAGTTTATCTGTGGGGCCCCTCAATTCACCCCTCCACTTT. Amino acids: CASSLSVGPLNSPLHF.

The chain joins TRBV9 to TRBJ1-1; no definite D call. The CDR3 has 13 residues. Trimming removed 3 bases from V and 4 bases from J, with 10 bases in between. Per germline, CDR1 SGDLS and CDR2 YYNGEE. As DNA, the CDR3 is TGTGCCAGCAGCGCCTCGGCGGGCACTGAAGCTTTCTTT. This translates into CASSASAGTEAFF.

The chain is built from TRBV5-4 and TRBJ2-7; TRBD1 matches at 9 bases. This CDR3 has 15 amino acids. V was clipped by 0 bases and J by 4 bases; unmatched bases: 5. CDR1 SGHNT and CDR2 YYREEE come from the germline V gene (reference sequence). Here the CDR3 reads CASSLGATGGYEQYF. As DNA, the CDR3 is TGTGCCAGCAGCTTGGGAGCGACAGGGGGATACGAGCAGTACTTC.

This chain links TRBV6-5 with TRBJ2-3; 11 positions match TRBD1. The germline V gene has CDR1 MNHEY and CDR2 SVGAGI. V lost 2 bases to trimming and J lost 4 bases; unmatched junction nucleotides: 2. The CDR3 runs 15 residues. The CDR3 spells CASSYGQGAADTQYF. The CDR3 nucleotides are TGTGCCAGCAGTTACGGACAGGGGGCCGCAGATACGCAGTATTTT.

This rearrangement joins TRBV18 to TRBJ2-3; D remains unclear. The germline gives CDR1 KGHSH, CDR2 LQKENI. The CDR3 has 12 amino acids. Trimming cost V 6 bases and J 2 bases, with 6 bases left between them. In nucleotides, the CDR3 is TGTGCCAGCTCCTACAACACAGATACGCAGTATTTT. Its translation: CASSYNTDTQYF.

The chain combines TRBV6-5 with TRBJ1-1, with D maybe TRBD1 (6 bases). Germline V gives CDR1 MNHEY, CDR2 SVGAGI. The CDR3 totals 14 residues. Trimming removed 6 bases at V and 5 bases at J, with 16 bases between. The CDR3 reads CASSRRGAQTEAFF. CDR3 nucleotide sequence: TGTGCCAGCAGCCGGCGGGGGGCGCAGACTGAAGCTTTCTTT.

The J gene is TRBJ1-1, the V gene TRBV6-1; tentative D call: TRBD1 (5 bases). CDR1 and CDR2 from the germline V gene are MNHNS and SASEGT. V shed 7 bases and J shed 10 bases, with 22 bases lying between them. CDR3 length equals 14 residues. The chain's CDR3 is CASTPPQAKWVAFF. The DNA for the CDR3 is TGTGCCAGCACTCCCCCACAGGCAAAGTGGGTAGCTTTCTTT.

The rearrangement links TRBV11-2 to TRBJ1-2; 10 bases align to TRBD1. The CDR3 sequence is 17 residues long. V lost 1 base and J lost 2; bases outside the gene matches: 7. In germline, CDR1 is SGHAT, CDR2 FQNNGV. This CDR3 is CASSLVDRGRTNYGYTF. In nucleotides, the CDR3 is TGTGCCAGCAGCTTAGTTGACAGGGGGCGGACAAACTATGGCTACACCTTC.

V gene TRBV5-4 combines with J gene TRBJ2-3, with 9 nucleotides matching TRBD1. Germline V CDR1 and CDR2: SGHNT, YYREEE (reference sequence). After removal of 3 bases from V and 4 bases from J, the junction contained 9 bases not matched to a gene. The length of the CDR3 is 16 residues. CDR3 loop: CASSSYNRGHADTQYF. The CDR3, as DNA: TGTGCCAGCAGCTCATACAACAGGGGGCACGCAGATACGCAGTATTTT.

There are a few counts of this clone. The V call is TRBV13, the J call TRBJ2-5, with 7 bases that match TRBD2. Looked up from germline, CDR1 is PRHDT and CDR2 is FYEKMQ (reference sequence). J lost 1 base, V lost 4 bases, and 6 bases had no gene match. The CDR3 has 15 amino acids. CDR3 region: CASSSSGAFQETQYF. In DNA form, the CDR3 reads TGTGCCAGCAGCTCAAGCGGGGCCTTCCAAGAGACCCAGTACTTC.

This chain joins TRBV7-8 and TRBJ2-3; unclear D gene. The CDR3 covers 15 residues. The ends were cut back, 3 bases at V and 6 bases at J, with 16 bases in the middle. Germline CDR1 reads SGHVS; CDR2 reads FQNEAQ. The DNA for the CDR3 is TGTGCCAGCAGCTTCGGGCCGGCCCCAGTCGATACGCAGTATTTT. This gives the protein CASSFGPAPVDTQYF.

This clone was counted only a few times. This chain uses TRBV6-5 with TRBJ2-1, with TRBD2 matching over 12 bases. The CDR3 is made up of 16 amino acids. Germline-derived CDR1 and CDR2 are MNHEY and SVGAGI. The J segment lost 2 bases and the V segment lost 4 bases, leaving 3 bases of the junction unmatched. The CDR3 DNA is TGTGCCAGCAGTTCCCTAGCGGGAGGGCCCTACAATGAGCAGTTCTTC. Translation: CASSSLAGGPYNEQFF.

This chain joins TRBV28 and TRBJ2-2; the match to TRBD1 covers 8 bases. This CDR3 region has 16 residues. V lost 6 bases and J lost 1; bases outside the gene matches: 7. The germline CDR1 and CDR2 sequences are MDHEN and SYDVKM. CDR3 in DNA: TGTGCCAGCAGGGGGTACGGACAGGGGAACACCGGGGAGCTGTTTTTT. Translated, it gives CASRGYGQGNTGELFF.

This clone was seen a few times. The chain is built from TRBV5-8 and TRBJ2-5, with 8 nucleotides matching TRBD1. In germline, CDR1 is SGHTS, CDR2 YDEGEE. J was trimmed by 5 bases and V by 4 bases; bases with no gene match: 4. This CDR3 has 13 residues. For the CDR3, the DNA is TGTGCCAGCAGCGCGACAGGGGTGGAGACCCAGTACTTC. It yields the protein CASSATGVETQYF.

The V call is TRBV9, the J call TRBJ2-1; no firm D call. The CDR3 is 14 amino acids. Germline CDR1 SGDLS, CDR2 YYNGEE. Trimming took 0 bases from V and 4 from J, leaving 8 bases between them. The CDR3 sequence is CASSVGSIYNEQFF. The CDR3, as DNA: TGTGCCAGCAGCGTAGGAAGTATATACAATGAGCAGTTCTTC.

The rearrangement links TRBV13 to TRBJ1-1; a possible D gene is TRBD1 (6 bases). The V and J ends lost 5 bases and 6 bases respectively, with 13 bases between them. Germline V gives CDR1 PRHDT, CDR2 FYEKMQ (reference sequence). The CDR3 spans 13 residues. CDR3 coding DNA: TGTGCCAGCAGCCCAACTCGACAGGCTGAAGCTTTCTTT. This encodes CASSPTRQAEAFF.

The V call is TRBV6-1, the J call TRBJ2-7; 7 nucleotides line up with TRBD1. Germline assignment: CDR1 MNHNS and CDR2 SASEGT. The CDR3 length is 13 residues. J lost 2 bases, V lost 10 bases, and 8 bases had no gene match. This CDR3 reads CATQGTATYEQYF. CDR3 nucleotide sequence: TGTGCCACCCAGGGGACAGCGACCTACGAGCAGTACTTC.

This chain uses TRBV9 with TRBJ2-3; possible D gene TRBD1, 6 bases. This CDR3 contains 13 residues. V lost 2 bases, J lost 4 bases, and 8 bases lay in between. CDR1 is SGDLS and CDR2 is YYNGEE in the germline V gene. The chain's CDR3 is CASSVPGADTQYF. For the CDR3, the DNA is TGTGCCAGCAGCGTCCCAGGGGCAGATACGCAGTATTTT.

This clone was found once. The chain links TRBV10-2 to TRBJ2-2; D gene uncertain. From germline, CDR1 is WSHSY and CDR2 SAAADI. The V and J ends lost 7 bases and 8 bases respectively, with 8 bases between them. The CDR3 totals 11 residues. The CDR3 DNA is TGCGCCAGCACTGGAGCGGGGGAGCTGTTTTTT. Translated, it gives CASTGAGELFF.